A single sample is the source of the 11 T cell receptor beta chains below, sequenced in a study of shared clonotypes between healthy human individuals. TCRdb's copy holds only in-frame clones and misses some; the assay was immunoSEQ multiplex PCR. This repertoire shows roughly 1 million clones, 75% to 80% found once; its top ten account for approximately 0.5%. Sequenced sample: memory CD4+ T cells from PBMCs. Indicated subset: CD45RA-negative fraction. The receptor source for this set is a man aged 18 to 35 in good health. Some clones in this sample may be carry-over from other donors' samples.

The chain has TRBV6-5 and TRBJ2-3; 9 bases fit TRBD1. Germline assignment: CDR1 MNHEY and CDR2 SVGAGI. The CDR3 has 15 residues. V lost 7 bases, J lost 1 base, and 6 bases stayed unmatched. The DNA for the CDR3 is TGTGCCAGCACTAAGAGGACAGGGGGCACAGATACGCAGTATTTT. Protein product: CASTKRTGGTDTQYF.

This chain uses TRBV4-1 with TRBJ2-1, with 9 positions matching TRBD1. V lost 0 bases and J lost 9; bases outside the gene matches: 9. The germline gives CDR1 MGHRA, CDR2 YSYEKL. This CDR3 has 16 residues. The CDR3 reads CASSQDMNRGQLEQFF. The CDR3 DNA is TGCGCCAGCAGCCAAGATATGAACAGGGGGCAGCTTGAGCAGTTCTTC.

Only a few counts were recorded for this clone. The chain joins TRBV7-9 to TRBJ1-1; D gene uncertain. Trimming removed 3 bases from V and 0 bases from J, with 11 bases in between. Germline V gene sequence: CDR1 SEHNR, CDR2 FQNEAQ (reference sequence). This CDR3 contains 15 residues. The chain's CDR3 is CASSFLPNLNTEAFF. The DNA of the CDR3 is TGTGCCAGCAGCTTTCTTCCGAACTTGAACACTGAAGCTTTCTTT.

The J gene is TRBJ2-3, the V gene TRBV5-4, with D perhaps TRBD1 or TRBD2 (5 bases each). This CDR3 contains 13 residues. Deletions cut 3 bases from V and 6 bases from J, with 11 bases between. Germline values: CDR1 SGHNT, CDR2 YYREEE (reference sequence). In nucleotides, the CDR3 is TGTGCCAGCAGCTGGGACGCTGGGGATACGCAGTATTTT. Protein product: CASSWDAGDTQYF.

This chain links TRBV28 with TRBJ2-1; 11 positions agree with TRBD2. The ends lost 3 bases at V and 6 bases at J; junction bases unmatched: 4. The CDR3 has 15 amino acids. Germline V gene sequence: CDR1 MDHEN, CDR2 SYDVKM. The CDR3 DNA is TGTGCCAGCAGTTTGCCTAGCGGGAGGCGCAATGAGCAGTTCTTC. It yields the protein CASSLPSGRRNEQFF.

V usage is TRBV28 and J usage is TRBJ1-1, with D uncertain. In germline, CDR1 is MDHEN, CDR2 SYDVKM. The CDR3 has 10 residues. Trimming left V 7 bases short and J 11 bases short, with 11 bases between. Here the CDR3 DNA reads TGTGCCAGCATTCTCGGGCGGGCTTTCTTT. Its protein is CASILGRAFF.

This clone was recorded once. The DNA of the CDR3 is TGTGCCACCAGCAGAATATTAGGGGGACTAGGGAACACCGGGGAGCTGTTTTTT. The encoded protein is CATSRILGGLGNTGELFF. V and J are TRBV15 and TRBJ2-2; TRBD2 matches 8 bases. The V segment lost 2 bases and the J segment 1 base; nucleotides outside the gene matches: 9. The CDR3 is 18 residues long. Germline V gives CDR1 LNHNV, CDR2 YYDKDF (reference sequence). The variable domain in full, completed from reference TRBV15 and TRBJ2-2, reads DAMVIQNPRYQVTQFGKPVTLSCSQTLNHNVMYWYQQKSSQAPKLLFHYYDKDFNNEADTPDNFQSRRPNTSFCFLDIRSPGLGDTAMYLCATSRILGGLGNTGELFFGEGSRLTVL.

The J gene is TRBJ1-4, the V gene TRBV28; possibly TRBD1 for D (5 bases). The CDR3 is 17 residues long. Trimming shortened V by 7 bases and J by 8 bases, and 26 bases separated the two germline ends. Per the germline V gene, CDR1 is MDHEN and CDR2 is SYDVKM. CDR3 loop: CASNLGVRRGLTEKLFF. CDR3 coding DNA: TGTGCCAGCAACCTAGGGGTCAGGCGAGGGTTAACGGAAAAACTGTTTTTT.

CDR3 in amino acids: CASSQASYYGNTIYF. The CDR3 nucleotides read TGTGCCAGCAGCCAAGCTAGCTACTACGGAAACACCATATATTTT. This sequence joins TRBV4-2 and TRBJ1-3; D is undetermined. Germline loops: CDR1 LGHNA, CDR2 YNFKEQ. The length of the CDR3 is 15 residues. Trimming pared 1 base from V and 4 bases from J, leaving 11 bases between.

In regard to this clone: A much larger clone sits a single nucleotide away, making a read error possible. The rearrangement links TRBV28 to TRBJ1-3; D is perhaps TRBD1 (5 bases). The ends were cut back, 8 bases at V and 0 bases at J, with 5 bases in the middle. This CDR3 has 12 residues. Per germline, CDR1 MDHEN and CDR2 SYDVKM. CDR3 nucleotide sequence: TGTGCCAGCGGGACCTCTGGAAACACCATATATTTT. Its translation: CASGTSGNTIYF.

The chain is built from TRBV29-1 and TRBJ2-3, with 8 bases that match TRBD2. Germline V gene sequence: CDR1 SQVTM, CDR2 ANQGSEA. V was pared by 6 bases and J by 1 base, with 3 bases of the junction left unmatched. The CDR3 sequence is 13 residues long. CDR3: CSVPTSGTDTQYF. The CDR3 region has the DNA TGCAGCGTCCCGACTAGCGGCACAGATACGCAGTATTTT.